Following are 4 T cell receptor beta chains from one sample sequenced in a study of blood T cell repertoires in COVID-19. Repertoires were generated with immunoSEQ multiplex PCR, while TCRdb's copy carries only in-frame clones and drops some. The sample records approximately 60,000 clones, roughly 87% being singletons. The sequencing sample was made of peripheral blood. The receptors were gathered from a woman aged 55 to 70 with acute or convalescent COVID-19.

V gene TRBV5-5 combines with J gene TRBJ2-7; TRBD2 is a possible D gene (7 bases). The CDR3 spans 16 residues. Deletions cut 0 bases from V and 4 bases from J, with 17 bases between. Germline values: CDR1 SGHKS, CDR2 YYEKEE (reference sequence). Written as DNA, the CDR3 is TGTGCCAGCAGCTTGGCCCGCAGGGGAGGGTTTTACGAGCAGTACTTC. Translated: CASSLARRGGFYEQYF.

This clone was found a few times. The chain joins TRBV5-1 to TRBJ1-4; 7 bases line up with TRBD1. This CDR3 contains 14 residues. Germline V gene data show CDR1 as SGHRS and CDR2 as YFSETQ. With V trimmed by 0 bases and J by 7 bases, 3 bases remained unmatched. CDR3 in DNA: TGCGCCAGCAGCTTGGAAAGGGGGCCTGAAAAACTGTTTTTT. It encodes CASSLERGPEKLFF.

The chain joins TRBV7-3 to TRBJ2-3, with TRBD2 as a possible D gene (5 bases). The germline gives CDR1 SGHTA, CDR2 FQGTGA. The CDR3 is 14 amino acids. V was trimmed by 5 bases and J by 4 bases, leaving 13 bases between them. The CDR3, as DNA: TGTGCCAGCAGCCGGGGAACCGTGGCAGATACGCAGTATTTT. Translating it yields CASSRGTVADTQYF.

The chain combines TRBV6-1 with TRBJ1-2, with no clear D. In germline, CDR1 is MNHNS, CDR2 SASEGT. The V gene lost 3 bases and the J gene lost 8 bases, with 16 bases spanning the gap. CDR3 length: 14 amino acids. The DNA of the CDR3 is TGTGCCAGCAGTGACCCCGCGGGGTTGGACGGCTACACCTTC. It is translated as CASSDPAGLDGYTF.